Below, 10 T cell receptor beta chains from the same sample are listed, as sequenced in a study of spatial heterogeneity in lung cancer. Points from the study as a whole: The number of expanded tumor alpha and beta chains correlated with mutation number.

Each CDR3 protein gets one entry after TCRdb re-called the 5' RACE reads with MiXCR. The data hold about 13,000 distinct CDR3 sequences, with around 5.9% observed a single time. As for time point: sample taken at primary tumor resection. No antigens are known for them. Here the sequenced sample was lung tumor tissue, taken at surgery. The receptors come from a female donor with early-stage non-small cell lung cancer.

This clonotype was counted at least ten times. This beta chain is an off-target read within a library intended for alpha chains, so its frequency means little. The V and J genes are TRBV5-1 and TRBJ2-5; possible D gene TRBD2, 6 bases. CDR1 and CDR2 from the germline V gene are SGHRS and YFSETQ. The CDR3 totals 14 residues. Trimming took 0 bases from V and 5 from J, leaving 11 bases between them. The CDR3 DNA reads as TGCGCCAGCAGCTTGGTAGCGGCACCCGAGACCCAGTACTTC. As protein: CASSLVAAPETQYF.

The table lists this clonotype with many counts. This beta chain turned up in a library designed for alpha chains; as an off-target read, its abundance says little. This chain connects TRBV10-3 to TRBJ2-1, with D perhaps given as TRBD1 or TRBD2 (5 bases each). CDR3 length: 19 amino acids. Germline V gene data show CDR1 as ENHRY and CDR2 as SYGVKD. V was trimmed by 2 bases and J by 0 bases, leaving 20 bases between them. The CDR3 DNA is TGTGCCATCAGTGAGGGGGCACCCGGGGAAAGATCCTCCTACAATGAGCAGTTCTTC. Protein: CAISEGAPGERSSYNEQFF.

This clonotype was detected many times. The size of this beta chain means little, since it is a stray read in a library made for alpha chains. V usage is TRBV5-1 and J usage is TRBJ1-5; TRBD1 agrees at 8 bases. Per the germline V gene, CDR1 is SGHRS and CDR2 is YFSETQ. V gave up 0 bases and J gave up 4 bases; unmatched junction bases: 3. The CDR3 contains 15 residues. Here the CDR3 DNA reads TGCGCCAGCAGCTTGGGGACAGGGCGAAATCAGCCCCAGCATTTT. Translated, it gives CASSLGTGRNQPQHF.

This clonotype was picked up many times. Since the library was made to target alpha chains, this beta chain is a stray read and its abundance is not meaningful. The rearrangement uses TRBV6-1 and TRBJ2-7; 8 bases line up with TRBD1. V gave up 5 bases and J gave up 7 bases; unmatched junction bases: 10. CDR3 size: 14 residues. Germline CDR1 and CDR2: MNHNS and SASEGT. The CDR3 sequence is CASSPGTGQREQYF. In DNA, the CDR3 is TGTGCCAGCAGTCCCGGGACAGGCCAACGGGAGCAGTACTTC.

This clonotype was counted at least ten times. Since it is a stray read in a library aimed at alpha chains, this beta chain has a size that is not meaningful. The chain uses TRBV29-1 and TRBJ1-2; tentatively, D is TRBD1 (5 bases). Germline-derived CDR1 and CDR2 are SQVTM and ANQGSEA. The CDR3 covers 12 residues. Trimming removed 2 bases from V and 6 bases from J, with 10 bases in between. The CDR3 DNA sequence: TGCAGCGTTGAAAGGGGTGGTGATGGCTACACCTTC. The encoded protein is CSVERGGDGYTF.

As to this clonotype: Within a library made for alpha chains, this beta chain is off target, and its count is uninformative. The chain couples TRBV20-1 to TRBJ2-4, with 7 bases matching TRBD2. V was pared by 4 bases and J by 7 bases, with 13 bases of the junction left unmatched. CDR3 length: 15 amino acids. Looked up from germline, CDR1 is DFQATT and CDR2 is SNEGSKA (reference sequence). The CDR3 sequence is CSATLAGERRNIQYF. CDR3 nucleotide sequence: TGCAGTGCTACCCTGGCGGGGGAGAGAAGGAACATTCAGTACTTC.

Regarding this clonotype: This beta chain came through as a stray read in a library set up for alpha chains, and its size says little. The chain is built from TRBV19 and TRBJ1-3; D unclear. The length of the CDR3 is 14 residues. Germline values: CDR1 LNHDA, CDR2 SQIVND (reference sequence). Trimming shortened V by 9 bases and J by 0 bases, and 12 bases separated the two germline ends. CDR3 region: CASQRLSSGNTIYF. The CDR3 DNA reads as TGTGCCAGCCAGCGACTGAGCTCTGGAAACACCATATATTTT.

In its sample, this clonotype was seen many times. This beta chain is a stray read from a library made for alpha chains; its abundance is not meaningful. The chain combines TRBV12-3 or TRBV12-4 with TRBJ2-1, with D perhaps TRBD1 (6 bases). The V end lost 3 bases, the J end lost 6 bases, and 12 bases lay between the germline ends. CDR3 size: 14 residues. The CDR3 here is CASSFMGAGNEQFF. CDR3 DNA: TGTGCCAGCAGTTTTATGGGGGCAGGCAATGAGCAGTTCTTC.

This clonotype was detected only a few times. This beta chain is an off-target read within a library intended for alpha chains, so its frequency means little. The CDR3 bases are TGTGCCAGCAGCTTCCCTGGGGAGCAGTTCTTC. This codes for CASSFPGEQFF. The chain joins TRBV5-4 to TRBJ2-1; D unclear. The V and J ends lost 2 bases and 10 bases respectively, with 7 bases between them. The germline gives CDR1 SGHNT, CDR2 YYREEE (reference sequence). This CDR3 contains 11 residues. Full variable domain (outside the CDR3, taken from reference TRBV5-4 and TRBJ2-1): ETGVTQSPTHLIKTRGQQVTLRCSSQSGHNTVSWYQQALGQGPQFIFQYYREEENGRGNFPPRFSGLQFPNYSSELNVNALELDDSALYLCASSFPGEQFFGPGTRLTVL.

In this sample, this clonotype turned up many times. This beta chain is an unintended read in a library built for alpha chains; its size means little. The chain combines TRBV7-6 with TRBJ1-5, with 11 nucleotides matching TRBD1. The CDR3 consists of 15 residues. Trimming removed 1 base from V and 7 bases from J; junction bases left unmatched: 3. From germline, CDR1 is SGHVS and CDR2 FNYEAQ. CDR3 sequence (DNA): TGTGCCAGCAGCTTAGGGACAGGGGGCTGGCAGCCCCAGCATTTT. This sequence encodes CASSLGTGGWQPQHF.